This TCR beta chain was recovered during a study of vaccination effects on CD4 cells after COVID-19 (dated by TCRdb to the early 2020s). About the study as a whole: In the ViraFEST assay, PBMC were stimulated with viral peptide pools, and antigen-specific CD4+ T cell clonotypes were then identified by expansion using TCR sequencing. After vaccination, three convalescent patients were sampled at an early time point (day +14) and at a late time point (day +241, +227 and +161, respectively). Post-vaccine samples across the study were collected a median of 72 days after the second dose, with a range of 14 to 241. Two million PBMC per well were cultured in IMDM with around 5.3% human AB serum, about 9.4 IU/ml IL-2 and gentamicin, plus 10 ug/ml peptides. SARS-CoV-2 spike-specific CD4+ TCR repertoires were compared before and after mRNA vaccination in COVID-19 convalescent patients and in infection-naive vaccine recipients. Altogether, about 10 COVID-19 convalescent patients and a handful of SARS-CoV-2-naive healthy vaccine recipients made up the full study. In the study, cultures from other donors were sequenced using the Oncomine TCR Beta short-read assay on an Illumina iSeq 100.

The germline V gene yields SGHRS for CDR1 and YFSETQ for CDR2. Its CDR3 holds 17 amino acids, cysteine through phenylalanine. Of the read, only the CDR3 DNA is kept; its 51 bases are in frame from base 1. The junction carries 18 bases between V and J, which are trimmed by 0 bases and 3 bases respectively. As to this clone: The target of this receptor is not known. Base quality data are lacking; no much larger clone is found one base away.

What the authors observed across the whole study: In convalescent patients, the post-vaccine spike-reactive repertoire was composed mainly of new vaccine-induced clones that were largely distinct from infection-induced clones. Only a small number of convalescent patients were included, and no early post-infection timepoints were available, which limited the study. Both infection-induced and vaccine-induced clones contracted markedly at late post-vaccination timepoints, which is consistent with waning T cell responses.

To prepare the library, the immunoSEQ multiplex PCR assay was applied. TCR beta CDR3 sequencing was performed on DNA from the cultured, isolated CD4+ T cells. Processing in the source paper ran as follows. Non-productive TCR sequences were removed and reads were trimmed to the CDR3 region, keeping CDR3s of at least 7 amino acids. Antigen-specific clonotypes were identified with the MANAFEST web app by comparing expansion in peptide wells against reference cultures. To be called positive, a clone needed expansion at FDR<0.05 compared with the reference and with all other wells, an odds ratio greater than 5, and a frequency greater than 0.1% in two replicate wells. A clonotype was called cross-reactive if it was significantly expanded both in SARS-CoV-2 spike wells and in at least one common cold coronavirus spike condition. Levenshtein distance calculated with the stringdist R package was used to assess CDR3 similarity, and unrooted trees were constructed with ape in R 3.6.1. As stored in TCRdb, this immuneACCESS dataset retains in-frame rearrangements with V and J assigned. A fraction of the clones does not appear; measured against another copy, unresolved V genes explain less than half of the discrepancy, and the remainder lacks a known reason. The D gene and trimming were derived from the DNA, and the V and J assignments and clone size from that table. The sample records approximately 40,000 clones, around 80% of which are singletons. 3.6% of the sample rests with the top ten.

After around ten days of culture, CD4+ T cells were isolated with the EasySep CD4+ T cell isolation kit. Convalescent patients had PCR-confirmed SARS-CoV-2 infection between March and December 2020, before Alpha, Beta and Delta variants emerged in the United States. Two doses of either the BNT162b2 or the mRNA-1273 mRNA SARS-CoV-2 vaccine were administered to participants. On days 3 and 7, half of the culture medium was replaced with fresh IL-2-containing medium. Unless noted otherwise, every peptide stimulation condition was cultured in triplicate wells. PBMC were separated from whole blood using Ficoll-Paque Plus gradient centrifugation and were then either cryopreserved at -140C or used fresh. Genomic DNA was extracted from cultured CD4+ T cells with the QIAamp micro DNA kit.

The rearrangement joined TRBV5-1 to TRBJ1-1; TRBD1 is a possible D gene, resting on 6 matching bases. The source is a human donor who had a prior SARS-CoV-2 infection. The source was CD4+ T cells from PBMCs cultured without peptide, collected after COVID-19 vaccination. The DNA sequence reads TGCGCCAGCAGCTTGGGGGTGCGGGGGCCCTCGGACACTGAAGCTTTCTTT. Its protein is CASSLGVRGPSDTEAFF.